What follows are 28 T cell receptor beta chains derived from one specimen sequenced in a study of beta chain features in type 1 diabetes (dated by TCRdb to between 2017 and 2018). The investigation overall reported the following: In all four CD4+ subsets, TCRB CDR3 length was moderately but significantly shorter in type 1 diabetes patients.

Their recognized antigens are unknown. Library method: the immunoSEQ multiplex PCR assay. The High Capacity cDNA Reverse Transcription Kit was used to reverse transcribe all of the isolated RNA, meaning that expressed TCRB transcripts were what got sequenced. TCRdb retrieved this table from immuneACCESS and kept in-frame rearrangements only. Not all clones are present; in checked studies, unresolved V genes account for under half, and no reason is known for the remainder. This sample comprises around 160,000 clones, just over 8% of them detected only once. The ten largest clones take up around 0.5% of the sample. Sequenced sample: central memory CD4+ T cells from blood. Every receptor here comes from a woman aged 18-29 years with type 1 diabetes.

The V gene is TRBV10-3, the J gene TRBJ2-1, with TRBD2 identical over 8 bases. Germline CDR1 ENHRY, CDR2 SYGVKD. Losses at the gene ends were 4 bases for V and 7 bases for J; bases not matched to a gene: 9. CDR3 length: 15 amino acids. In nucleotides, the CDR3 is TGTGCCATCAGTGCGATCGAGGGGACTAGAAATGAGCAGTTCTTC. Amino acids: CAISAIEGTRNEQFF.

The CDR3 reads CASSPSGGLAGGETQYF. CDR3 coding DNA: TGCGCCAGCAGCCCCTCAGGAGGACTAGCGGGGGGAGAGACCCAGTACTTC. The chain combines TRBV4-3 with TRBJ2-5, with TRBD2 matching 14 bases. With V trimmed by 4 bases and J by 4 bases, 8 bases remained unmatched. Germline V gives CDR1 LGHNA, CDR2 YSLEER. The CDR3 is 17 amino acids.

A few counts support this clone. The V call is TRBV11-3, the J call TRBJ2-7; 7 bases map to TRBD1. Germline V gene sequence: CDR1 SGHNT, CDR2 YENEEA. J was trimmed by 9 bases and V by 5 bases; bases with no gene match: 7. This CDR3 contains 12 residues. CDR3 residues: CASSPGQAGQYF. The CDR3 DNA sequence: TGTGCCAGCAGCCCCGGACAGGCCGGGCAGTACTTC. Based on the CDR3 plus reference TRBV11-3 and TRBJ2-7, the full variable domain is EAGVVQSPRYKIIEKKQPVAFWCNPISGHNTLYWYLQNLGQGPELLIRYENEEAVDDSQLPKDRFSAERLKGVDSTLKIQPAELGDSAVYLCASSPGQAGQYFGPGTRLTVT.

There are a few counts of this clone. The chain is built from TRBV9 and TRBJ2-1; perhaps TRBD1 as D (6 bases). Germline-derived CDR1 and CDR2 are SGDLS and YYNGEE. The CDR3 spans 15 residues. The V end lost 0 bases, the J end lost 1 base, and 8 bases lay between the germline ends. In DNA, the CDR3 is TGTGCCAGCAGCGTAGTAGACAGGTCCTACAATGAGCAGTTCTTC. Its protein product is CASSVVDRSYNEQFF.

This chain uses TRBV7-8 with TRBJ2-7; 8 bases fit TRBD1. J lost 3 bases, V lost 1 base, and 5 bases had no gene match. CDR1 and CDR2 from the germline V gene are SGHVS and FQNEAQ. CDR3 length: 15 amino acids. For the CDR3, the DNA is TGTGCCAGCAGCTTAGTAGCCGGACAGGGCTACGAGCAGTACTTC. As protein: CASSLVAGQGYEQYF.

In its sample, this clone was seen a few times. This chain joins TRBV7-2 and TRBJ2-5; TRBD1 is a possible D gene (6 bases). The CDR3 has 15 residues. The V end lost 0 bases, the J end lost 1 base, and 9 bases lay between the germline ends. The germline gives CDR1 SGHTA, CDR2 FQGNSA. The CDR3 here is CASSLATGFQETQYF. The DNA for the CDR3 is TGTGCCAGCAGCTTAGCCACAGGGTTCCAAGAGACCCAGTACTTC.

This clone has more than one count but fewer than ten. The gene calls are TRBV4-1 and TRBJ2-1; TRBD2 aligns across 13 bases. CDR3 length equals 19 residues. The germline CDR1 and CDR2 sequences are MGHRA and YSYEKL. The J segment lost 0 bases and the V segment lost 1 base, leaving 6 bases of the junction unmatched. CDR3: CASSQARLAGGSSYNEQFF. In nucleotides, the CDR3 is TGCGCCAGCAGCCAAGCTAGACTAGCGGGAGGTTCCTCCTACAATGAGCAGTTCTTC.

The chain is built from TRBV25-1 and TRBJ1-2; no clear D gene. Germline V lookup: CDR1 MGHDK, CDR2 SYGVNS. Trimming pared 4 bases from V and 8 bases from J, leaving 8 bases between. This CDR3 is 11 amino acids long. In nucleotides, the CDR3 is TGTGCCAGCAGTGGTCTTCGGGGCTACACCTTC. Protein: CASSGLRGYTF.

The rearrangement links TRBV7-3 to TRBJ2-7; 10 bases line up with TRBD1. CDR3 length: 13 amino acids. Unmatched junction bases numbered 6, after V lost 5 bases and J lost 8 bases. CDR1 is SGHTA and CDR2 is FQGTGA in the germline V gene. The CDR3 sequence: CASSPGQGQKQYF. CDR3 sequence (DNA): TGTGCCAGCAGCCCGGGACAGGGGCAGAAGCAGTACTTC.

This clone was seen a handful of times. The same CDR3 is also encoded by other DNA sequences in this sample. This sequence joins TRBV11-2 and TRBJ1-2; D is ambiguous. The CDR3 runs 12 residues. Trimming took 2 bases from V and 3 from J, leaving 4 bases between them. Looked up from germline, CDR1 is SGHAT and CDR2 is FQNNGV. CDR3 protein: CASSLQDYGYTF. CDR3 nucleotide sequence: TGTGCCAGCAGCTTACAGGACTATGGCTACACCTTC. The whole variable domain, remainder taken from reference TRBV11-2 and TRBJ1-2, is EAGVAQSPRYKIIEKRQSVAFWCNPISGHATLYWYQQILGQGPKLLIQFQNNGVVDDSQLPKDRFSAERLKGVDSTLKIQPAKLEDSAVYLCASSLQDYGYTFGSGTRLTVV.

In its sample, this clone was seen a few times. The chain has TRBV19 and TRBJ1-1; TRBD1 is a possible D gene (5 bases). Germline CDR1 reads LNHDA; CDR2 reads SQIVND (reference sequence). The CDR3 sequence is 12 residues long. V lost 8 bases and J 1 base, leaving 8 bases between the germline ends. CDR3 coding DNA: TGTGCCAGTGATGACAGGAACACTGAAGCTTTCTTT. Amino acids: CASDDRNTEAFF.

This chain connects TRBV30 to TRBJ2-7; D not certain. The V gene lost 4 bases and the J gene lost 2 bases, with 12 bases spanning the gap. The CDR3 extends over 13 amino acids. Germline V gene lookup returns CDR1 GTSNPN and CDR2 SVGIG (reference sequence). The CDR3 DNA follows: TGTGCCTGGACGAACAGTAACACCTACGAGCAGTACTTC. This translates into CAWTNSNTYEQYF.

This clone was observed a handful of times. This chain joins TRBV4-3 and TRBJ1-2; TRBD1 is a possible D gene (5 bases). V was shortened by 3 bases and J by 8 bases, with 13 bases between the two germline ends. Germline V gene data show CDR1 as LGHNA and CDR2 as YSLEER. This CDR3 is 13 amino acids long. The CDR3 nucleotides read TGCGCCAGCAGCCATGAGGACAATCTCGGCTACACCTTC. Amino acid sequence: CASSHEDNLGYTF.

The chain links TRBV11-3 to TRBJ2-5, with 9 bases fitting TRBD2. V lost 3 bases and J lost 2; bases outside the gene matches: 7. This CDR3 has 16 amino acids. Germline V gene sequence: CDR1 SGHNT, CDR2 YENEEA. For the CDR3, the DNA is TGTGCCAGCAGCTTCTTTAGCGGGAGTTATCAAGAGACCCAGTACTTC. It specifies CASSFFSGSYQETQYF. Complete variable domain (other parts from reference TRBV11-3 and TRBJ2-5): EAGVVQSPRYKIIEKKQPVAFWCNPISGHNTLYWYLQNLGQGPELLIRYENEEAVDDSQLPKDRFSAERLKGVDSTLKIQPAELGDSAVYLCASSFFSGSYQETQYFGPGTRLLVL.

V gene TRBV28 combines with J gene TRBJ2-3, with D perhaps matching TRBD2 (5 bases). Germline V CDR1 and CDR2: MDHEN, SYDVKM. There are 15 residues in the CDR3. V lost 7 bases and J 2 bases, leaving 16 bases between the germline ends. CDR3 region: CASKTPGSYTDTQYF. As DNA, the CDR3 is TGTGCCAGCAAGACTCCGGGATCCTACACAGATACGCAGTATTTT.

This clone came up a few times. The chain links TRBV27 to TRBJ2-7; D is unresolved. With 3 bases removed from V and 6 bases from J, the gap between germline ends came to 12 bases. CDR1 and CDR2 from the germline V gene are MNHEY and SMNVEV (reference sequence). The CDR3 runs 13 residues. Written as DNA, the CDR3 is TGTGCCAGCAGTTTCATCTATCCGGGCGAGCAGTACTTC. Residues: CASSFIYPGEQYF.

The rearrangement links TRBV25-1 to TRBJ1-2; TRBD1 matches at 8 bases. The germline CDR1 and CDR2 sequences are MGHDK and SYGVNS. V lost 3 bases to trimming and J lost 4 bases; unmatched junction nucleotides: 4. This CDR3 spans 14 amino acids. The CDR3 DNA reads as TGTGCCAGCAGTGAGGGGACAGGCATCTATGGCTACACCTTC. It yields the protein CASSEGTGIYGYTF.

In its sample, this clone was seen a few times. The V and J genes are TRBV30 and TRBJ1-2; TRBD1 matches at 10 bases. V dropped 5 bases and J dropped 8; count of bases not matched to a gene: 5. Per germline, CDR1 GTSNPN and CDR2 SVGIG (reference sequence). This CDR3 is built from 12 residues. CDR3 nucleotide sequence: TGTGCCTGGGACCGGGACAGGGGAGGCTACACCTTC. Amino acids: CAWDRDRGGYTF.

This chain connects TRBV6-1 to TRBJ1-1, with D possibly TRBD1 on 5 matching bases. The V gene's germline CDR1 is MNHNS and CDR2 SASEGT. CDR3 size: 14 residues. V dropped 6 bases and J dropped 6 bases, with 17 bases sitting between them. The CDR3 DNA reads as TGTGCCAGCAGGGGATGGACCGCAGGGTCTGAAGCTTTCTTT. This sequence encodes CASRGWTAGSEAFF.

The table lists this clone with a few counts. The CDR3 loop reads CASRVNRGPNQPQHF. DNA for the CDR3: TGTGCCAGCAGAGTTAACAGGGGTCCAAATCAGCCCCAGCATTTT. The chain has TRBV28 and TRBJ1-5; 7 bases line up with TRBD1. The CDR3 covers 15 residues. The germline V gene has CDR1 MDHEN and CDR2 SYDVKM. J was trimmed by 4 bases and V by 6 bases; bases with no gene match: 9.

This chain uses TRBV28 with TRBJ2-7; 8 nucleotides match TRBD1. The CDR3 contains 16 residues. Germline assignment: CDR1 MDHEN and CDR2 SYDVKM. The V and J ends lost 6 bases and 2 bases, in that order; junction bases with no gene match: 12. CDR3 sequence: CASSKSQGEKPYEQYF. The CDR3 DNA reads as TGTGCCAGCAGCAAATCACAGGGGGAAAAGCCCTACGAGCAGTACTTC.

This chain uses TRBV7-2 with TRBJ2-3; D uncertain. The CDR3 covers 13 residues. Germline CDR1 reads SGHTA; CDR2 reads FQGNSA. With 3 bases removed from V and 4 bases from J, the gap between germline ends came to 8 bases. The CDR3 spells CASSLGFSDTQYF. The CDR3, as DNA: TGTGCCAGCAGCTTGGGCTTTTCAGATACGCAGTATTTT.

This clone turned up a few times. This chain uses TRBV27 with TRBJ2-5; D remains ambiguous. Deletions cut 2 bases from V and 3 bases from J, with 7 bases between. The CDR3 totals 13 residues. In germline, CDR1 is MNHEY, CDR2 SMNVEV (reference sequence). DNA of the CDR3: TGTGCCAGCAGTTTAATAGATGAAGAGACCCAGTACTTC. Protein: CASSLIDEETQYF.

The rearrangement links TRBV7-9 to TRBJ2-1; TRBD1 matches 7 bases. Germline-derived CDR1 and CDR2 are SEHNR and FQNEAQ (reference sequence). V shed 5 bases and J 5 bases; nucleotides not matched to a gene: 9. CDR3 length: 15 residues. CDR3: CASSPRGTADNEQFF. CDR3 bases: TGTGCCAGCAGCCCAAGAGGGACAGCAGACAATGAGCAGTTCTTC.

The chain links TRBV27 to TRBJ2-1; 7 positions match TRBD2. The CDR3 length is 14 residues. The V and J ends lost 4 bases and 6 bases, in that order; junction bases with no gene match: 6. Germline V gene data show CDR1 as MNHEY and CDR2 as SMNVEV (reference sequence). CDR3 sequence (DNA): TGTGCCAGCAGTTGGGGGACTAAAATCAATGAGCAGTTCTTC. Residues: CASSWGTKINEQFF.

This clone turned up a few times. This sequence joins TRBV18 and TRBJ1-5; TRBD1 aligns across 10 bases. The germline V gene encodes CDR1 KGHSH and CDR2 LQKENI. The CDR3 length is 15 residues. Germline trimming cut 8 bases from V and 5 bases from J; bases unmatched to any gene: 9. The CDR3 DNA follows: TGTGCCAGCGCAGAGACAGGGGGCTTCGATCAGCCCCAGCATTTT. Translated: CASAETGGFDQPQHF.

Ten or more counts support this clone. This chain joins TRBV29-1 and TRBJ2-1; 7 positions match TRBD1. Germline V lookup: CDR1 SQVTM, CDR2 ANQGSEA. This CDR3 region has 13 residues. V shed 1 base and J 7 bases; nucleotides not matched to a gene: 4. This CDR3 is CSVEAAGGNEQFF. The CDR3 DNA reads as TGCAGCGTTGAAGCTGCAGGGGGTAATGAGCAGTTCTTC.

The chain is built from TRBV30 and TRBJ2-1; possibly TRBD2 for D (5 bases). The CDR3 is made up of 16 amino acids. Per germline, CDR1 GTSNPN and CDR2 SVGIG (reference sequence). V lost 4 bases to trimming and J lost 4 bases, with 20 bases between them. The CDR3 protein is CAWIKISDASYNEQFF. For the CDR3, the DNA is TGTGCCTGGATAAAGATTAGCGACGCTTCGTACAATGAGCAGTTCTTC.